The rows below give T cell receptor beta chains drawn from one sample of a study of blood T cell repertoires in COVID-19. The assay was immunoSEQ multiplex PCR, and TCRdb's table has in-frame clones only and misses some. The data hold fewer than 400,000 clones, with 85% observed a single time. What was sequenced was PBMCs or T cells enriched from blood (not recorded which). The receptors shown here come from a woman aged 25 to 39 who had been exposed to COVID-19. The CDR3 runs from the conserved cysteine through the conserved F or W. Each record gives: J gene, D gene, V gene, CDR3 protein, CDR3 DNA. A D gene is named only where the DNA matches it firmly.

>TRBJ1-1|NA|TRBV7-9
CASSLVVWRGAFF
TGTGCCAGCAGCTTAGTAGTATGGCGCGGTGCTTTCTTT
>TRBJ2-7|TRBD2|TRBV19
CASTLLAGGDEQYF
TGTGCCAGTACCCTCCTAGCGGGAGGCGACGAGCAGTACTTC
>TRBJ2-6|TRBD1|TRBV5-1
CASSRDRGASVLTF
TGCGCCAGCAGCCGAGACAGGGGGGCGAGCGTCCTGACTTTC
>TRBJ2-6|NA|TRBV6-1
CASSEIGAGANVLTF
TGTGCCAGCAGTGAGATAGGGGCTGGGGCCAACGTCCTGACTTTC
>TRBJ2-2|NA|TRBV3-1/TRBV3-2
CASSQDWAEPSGELFF
TGTGCCAGCAGCCAAGATTGGGCAGAGCCTTCCGGGGAGCTGTTTTTT
>TRBJ1-2|NA|TRBV5-6
CASSLKAVKVHGGYTF
TGTGCCAGCAGCTTGAAGGCGGTGAAAGTACATGGTGGCTACACCTTC
>TRBJ2-1|NA|TRBV21-1
CASSNSWTLKVAGVSNEQFF
TGTGCCAGCAGCAATTCGTGGACACTTAAGGTGGCGGGAGTATCCAATGAGCAGTTCTTC
>TRBJ2-1|TRBD1|TRBV5-4
CASSLSGTDYNEQFF
TGTGCCAGCAGCCTCTCCGGGACAGATTACAATGAGCAGTTCTTC
>TRBJ1-4|NA|TRBV27
CASSLFQNEKLFF
TGTGCCAGCAGTTTATTTCAGAATGAAAAACTGTTTTTT
>TRBJ2-7|TRBD2|TRBV11-2
CASSLARRGGVYEQYF
TGTGCCAGCAGCTTAGCCCGGCGGGGGGGCGTATACGAGCAGTACTTC
>TRBJ2-3|TRBD2|TRBV15
CATSRSSGGDTDTQYF
TGTGCCACCAGCAGAAGTAGCGGGGGGGACACAGATACGCAGTATTTT
>TRBJ2-7|TRBD1|TRBV11-2
CASGKERDRGKNEQYF
TGTGCCAGCGGCAAAGAGCGGGACAGGGGGAAGAACGAGCAGTACTTC